The sequence of this T cell receptor (beta chain) was determined in a study of cytomegalovirus exposure and HLA in healthy donors. Comment on this clone: Its specificity is not known.

The study's findings and limits: A list of 150 to 200 TCR beta chains associated with cytomegalovirus was given. The tendency of first-cohort TCR clusters to co-occur in the roughly 120 validation repertoires was identified by a subsequent analysis. For most TCR sequences rarity was the rule, although some public TCRs occurred in many donors.

The study drew the donors from its approximately 120-subject validation cohort, separate from the approximately 700-subject first cohort. The ends were cut back, 7 bases at V and 5 bases at J, with 5 bases in the middle. There are 11 residues in the CDR3. Germline V gene sequence: CDR1 SNHLY, CDR2 FYNNEI. Profiled with immunoSEQ multiplex PCR; TCRdb holds only in-frame clones, not every one. The sample records under 110,000 clones, 88% being singletons. The chain joins TRBV2 to TRBJ1-4; D is unresolved. The specimen was PBMCs. The source of this sequence is a woman between 18 and 29 years old in good health and CMV-seropositive. Written as DNA, the CDR3 is TGTGCCAGCACTAGGAATGAAAAACTGTTTTTT. This codes for CASTRNEKLFF.